A selection of T cell receptor beta chains follows, all from one sample in a study of CD8 T cells in Susac syndrome. TCRdb called the immunoSEQ multiplex PCR reads again in MiXCR, with one record for every CDR3 protein. The sample has about 180,000 distinct CDR3 sequences; around 94% are singletons. Sequences were obtained from CD4+ T cells from PBMCs. The receptors were gathered from a human donor with Susac syndrome. The CDR3 runs from the conserved cysteine through the conserved F or W. A D gene is named only where the DNA matches it firmly. Rows give clone size only sometimes, using once, few, many, or a class for an expanded clone.

cdr3_aa cdr3_nt j_call d_call v_call clone_size
CASSELAGAINNEQFF TGTGCCAGCAGTGAACTAGCGGGGGCCATCAACAATGAGCAGTTCTTC TRBJ2-1 TRBD2 TRBV2 NA
CASSLDQGNEQYF TGTGCCAGCAGCTTAGACCAGGGGAACGAGCAGTACTTC TRBJ2-7 NA TRBV7-9 few
CASSPEGTGSNEQFF TGTGCCAGCTCACCGGAGGGGACAGGGTCGAATGAGCAGTTCTTC TRBJ2-1 TRBD1 TRBV18 NA
CASSYSPRGPTYEQYF TGTGCCAGCAGTTACTCCCCCAGGGGCCCCACCTACGAGCAGTACTTC TRBJ2-7 NA TRBV6-6 NA
CASSLGPNGEQYF TGTGCCAGCAGCTTAGGCCCTAACGGCGAGCAGTACTTC TRBJ2-7 NA TRBV7-2 NA
CASRSTGRKGPGLYNEQFF TGTGCCAGCAGGTCGACAGGGCGTAAGGGGCCGGGCCTCTACAATGAGCAGTTCTTC TRBJ2-1 TRBD1 TRBV11-2 NA
CSVEKWVQETQYF TGCAGCGTTGAAAAATGGGTGCAAGAGACCCAGTACTTC TRBJ2-5 NA TRBV29-1 NA
CASTRTGLKSGANVLTF TGTGCCAGCACCCGGACAGGGCTCAAATCTGGGGCCAACGTCCTGACTTTC TRBJ2-6 TRBD1 TRBV7-2 NA
CASSSRSLAGPSYEQYF TGTGCCAGCAGCTCTAGGAGTCTAGCGGGGCCTTCCTACGAGCAGTACTTC TRBJ2-7 TRBD2 TRBV7-8 NA
CASSLGRPYEQYF TGTGCCAGCAGCTTAGGCAGACCCTACGAGCAGTACTTC TRBJ2-7 NA TRBV7-2 NA
CASSLGLSPVEQYF TGTGCCAGCAGTTTAGGATTGAGCCCTGTCGAGCAGTACTTC TRBJ2-7 NA TRBV28 NA
CASSMTSGRADEQFF TGCGCCAGCAGCATGACTAGCGGGAGGGCTGATGAGCAGTTCTTC TRBJ2-1 TRBD2 TRBV5-1 NA
CASSSLKDRGDTEAFF TGTGCCAGCAGTTCCCTGAAGGACAGGGGGGACACTGAAGCTTTCTTT TRBJ1-1 TRBD1 TRBV6-5 NA
CATSPKTGLQETQYF TGTGCCACCAGCCCCAAGACAGGACTCCAAGAGACCCAGTACTTC TRBJ2-5 NA TRBV24-1 NA
CSAASGGSDEQYF TGCAGTGCGGCGTCTGGCGGGAGCGACGAGCAGTACTTC TRBJ2-7 TRBD2 TRBV20-1 NA
CASSSILAGGRNEQFF TGTGCCAGCAGCTCGATTCTAGCGGGGGGTCGGAATGAGCAGTTCTTC TRBJ2-1 TRBD2 TRBV6-2/TRBV6-3 NA
CASNLARGNTEAFF TGCGCCAGCAATCTTGCCCGGGGCAACACTGAAGCTTTCTTT TRBJ1-1 NA TRBV5-1 NA